This T cell receptor beta chain comes out of a study of PD-1 blockade in mismatch repair-deficient tumors. To note about this clone: Its antigen is not identified.

Method: immunoSEQ multiplex PCR; TCRdb's copy keeps in-frame clones and lacks some. The data contain 56,000 or so clones, more than 75% of them singletons. Germline CDR1 SEHNR, CDR2 FQNEAQ (reference sequence). CDR3 length: 13 residues. V dropped 5 bases and J dropped 5 bases, with 10 bases sitting between them. PCR or immunohistochemistry showed mismatch repair deficiency in every enrolled patient. Three pembrolizumab responders had their TCRs sequenced. Findings and limits, study-wide: Tumor-resident clones, often undetectable pretreatment in blood, expanded then contracted after pembrolizumab.

The starting material was peripheral blood, obtained 4 weeks after starting pembrolizumab. The chain links TRBV7-9 to TRBJ2-1; perhaps TRBD1 as D (6 bases). This clonotype was obtained from an adult with mismatch repair-deficient cancer. The CDR3 coding sequence is TGTGCCAGCAGCCCTGGACAGAACAATGAGCAGTTCTTC. Its translation is CASSPGQNNEQFF.